The 21 T cell receptor beta chains listed next were all sequenced from one sample in a study of T cell responses to AZD1222 COVID-19 vaccine. Libraries were prepared by immunoSEQ multiplex PCR; TCRdb keeps only in-frame clonotypes and omits some of them. The sample includes about 150,000 clones, approximately 94% of them seen just once. The material sequenced was peripheral blood, taken on day 0 of AZD1222 vaccination. These receptors were taken from an adult in good health.

V gene TRBV19 combines with J gene TRBJ2-7; D is perhaps TRBD1 (6 bases). In germline, CDR1 is LNHDA, CDR2 SQIVND (reference sequence). The CDR3 has 15 amino acids. Trimming shortened V by 1 base and J by 0 bases, and 10 bases separated the two germline ends. The CDR3 loop is CASSIGQVSSYEQYF. CDR3 sequence (DNA): TGTGCCAGTAGTATAGGACAGGTCAGCTCCTACGAGCAGTACTTC.

V and J are TRBV6-1 and TRBJ2-5; D unclear. This CDR3 region has 15 residues. Trimming shortened V by 0 bases and J by 5 bases, and 13 bases separated the two germline ends. Germline CDR1 reads MNHNS; CDR2 reads SASEGT. CDR3 DNA: TGTGCCAGCAGTGAAGCCCAACATACCAGGGAGACCCAGTACTTC. The encoded protein is CASSEAQHTRETQYF.

The CDR3 reads CASSEGRGPANYGYTF. DNA of the CDR3: TGTGCCAGCAGTGAGGGACGGGGCCCAGCTAACTATGGCTACACCTTC. The rearrangement joins TRBV6-1 to TRBJ1-2; TRBD1 is a possible D gene (5 bases). V was shortened by 3 bases and J by 0 bases, with 14 bases between the two germline ends. CDR1 MNHNS and CDR2 SASEGT come from the germline V gene. This CDR3 region has 16 residues.

V and J are TRBV6-2 or TRBV6-3 and TRBJ1-2; TRBD1 might be the D (6 bases). Per the germline V gene, CDR1 is MNHEY and CDR2 is SVGEGT. The CDR3 extends over 12 amino acids. Trimming stripped 3 bases from V and 10 bases from J, with 12 bases between. In DNA form, the CDR3 reads TGTGCCAGCAGTTATTACCACAGGGACTACACCTTC. This encodes CASSYYHRDYTF.

The chain couples TRBV7-2 to TRBJ2-7; 7 nucleotides match TRBD2. Unmatched junction bases numbered 9, after V lost 3 bases and J lost 4 bases. Germline CDR1 is SGHTA and CDR2 is FQGNSA. The CDR3 sequence is 15 residues long. CDR3 amino acids: CASSFKGGRNYEQYF. The CDR3 coding sequence is TGTGCCAGCAGCTTTAAGGGCGGGAGAAATTACGAGCAGTACTTC.

V gene TRBV29-1 combines with J gene TRBJ2-3; 9 bases are a match to TRBD1. Germline loops: CDR1 SQVTM, CDR2 ANQGSEA. The length of the CDR3 is 12 residues. Losses at the gene ends were 7 bases for V and 6 bases for J; bases not matched to a gene: 5. CDR3 residues: CSGGQGHDTQYF. DNA of the CDR3: TGCAGCGGTGGACAGGGGCACGATACGCAGTATTTT.

The chain uses TRBV7-8 and TRBJ1-6; no reliable D call. The CDR3 runs 18 residues. CDR1 and CDR2 (germline): SGHVS, FQNEAQ. Trimming pared 1 base from V and 6 bases from J, leaving 19 bases between. The CDR3 here is CASSLVAAIGQINSPLHF. In nucleotides, the CDR3 is TGTGCCAGCAGCTTAGTAGCCGCCATCGGGCAGATTAATTCACCCCTCCACTTT.

V and J are TRBV7-9 and TRBJ2-7; TRBD1 matches at 7 bases. Germline V lookup: CDR1 SEHNR, CDR2 FQNEAQ (reference sequence). This CDR3 contains 13 residues. After removal of 5 bases from V and 7 bases from J, the junction contained 8 bases not matched to a gene. The CDR3 protein is CASSQDRPLEQYF. The CDR3, as DNA: TGTGCCAGCAGCCAGGACAGGCCCTTGGAGCAGTACTTC.

The chain carries TRBV5-1 and TRBJ1-2; D unresolved. CDR1 and CDR2 (germline): SGHRS, YFSETQ. Trimming took off 4 bases at V and 2 bases at J, with 15 bases between the two ends. The CDR3 consists of 15 residues. CDR3 bases: TGCGCCAGCAGCGCGGGTCGATACGGGAACTATGGCTACACCTTC. It yields the protein CASSAGRYGNYGYTF.

The chain joins TRBV11-2 to TRBJ2-3; tentative D call: TRBD1 (7 bases). CDR1 and CDR2 (germline): SGHAT, FQNNGV. The CDR3 runs to 16 residues. Deletions cut 4 bases from V and 6 bases from J, with 20 bases between. This CDR3 is CASSSPGGRTRDTQYF. In DNA, the CDR3 is TGTGCCAGCAGCTCCCCAGGGGGGAGAACGAGGGATACGCAGTATTTT. Using reference TRBV11-2 and TRBJ2-3 for the parts outside the CDR3, the full variable domain is EAGVAQSPRYKIIEKRQSVAFWCNPISGHATLYWYQQILGQGPKLLIQFQNNGVVDDSQLPKDRFSAERLKGVDSTLKIQPAKLEDSAVYLCASSSPGGRTRDTQYFGPGTRLTVL.

J is TRBJ2-3 and V is TRBV7-9, with TRBD2 matching over 10 bases. The CDR3 has 15 amino acids. Unmatched junction bases numbered 5, after V lost 4 bases and J lost 4 bases. Per the germline V gene, CDR1 is SEHNR and CDR2 is FQNEAQ (reference sequence). Here the CDR3 reads CASSSLAGGADTQYF. DNA for the CDR3: TGTGCCAGCAGCTCCTTAGCGGGAGGAGCAGATACGCAGTATTTT.

The rearrangement joins TRBV9 to TRBJ1-2; maybe TRBD1 (6 bases). Deletions cut 4 bases from V and 2 bases from J, with 15 bases between. Per the germline V gene, CDR1 is SGDLS and CDR2 is YYNGEE. This CDR3 is 15 amino acids long. CDR3 loop: CASSSTGNKNYGYTF. CDR3 DNA: TGTGCCAGCAGCTCCACAGGGAACAAAAACTATGGCTACACCTTC.

The chain has TRBV10-2 and TRBJ2-6; D possibly corresponds to TRBD1 (5 bases). The CDR3 is made up of 17 amino acids. Per germline, CDR1 WSHSY and CDR2 SAAADI. V lost 6 bases, J lost 1 base, and 16 bases lay in between. CDR3 residues: CASRNTRGLSGANVLTF. CDR3 nucleotides: TGCGCCAGCAGGAATACAAGGGGTTTATCTGGGGCCAACGTCCTGACTTTC.

J is TRBJ2-3 and V is TRBV10-1; no definite D call. Germline-derived CDR1 and CDR2 are WNHNN and SYGVQD (reference sequence). V lost 0 bases and J lost 7, with 8 bases in between. The CDR3 is 13 residues long. The CDR3 is CASSESLGHTQYF. CDR3 sequence (DNA): TGCGCCAGCAGTGAGTCGTTGGGTCATACGCAGTATTTT.

The CDR3 is CASSEGQWGNQPQHF. DNA of the CDR3: TGTGCCAGCAGTGAAGGGCAGTGGGGGAATCAGCCCCAGCATTTT. V usage is TRBV6-1 and J usage is TRBJ1-5; D is perhaps TRBD1 (5 bases). Looked up from germline, CDR1 is MNHNS and CDR2 is SASEGT. The V end was cut by 1 base, the J end by 4 bases, with 11 bases between. The CDR3 is 15 amino acids.

This chain joins TRBV6-6 and TRBJ2-7; 8 bases fit TRBD1. Germline V gene lookup returns CDR1 MNHNY and CDR2 SVGAGI (reference sequence). The J segment lost 6 bases and the V segment lost 5 bases, leaving 9 bases of the junction unmatched. This CDR3 is built from 14 residues. Written as DNA, the CDR3 is TGTGCCAGCAGTCCCGGGGACAGGAGTCGCGAGCAGTACTTC. Translating it yields CASSPGDRSREQYF.

The CDR3: CASSFFSGRMAGYTF. The CDR3 DNA sequence: TGTGCCAGCAGCTTTTTCTCGGGACGAATGGCTGGCTACACCTTC. This chain links TRBV5-6 with TRBJ1-2, with a weak D call TRBD1 (5 bases). Trimming took off 2 bases at V and 7 bases at J, with 18 bases between the two ends. The CDR3 extends over 15 amino acids. The germline CDR1 and CDR2 sequences are SGHDT and YYEEEE.

This chain joins TRBV19 and TRBJ2-7, with D perhaps given as TRBD1 or TRBD2 (5 bases each). The CDR3 has 14 amino acids. From germline, CDR1 is LNHDA and CDR2 SQIVND (reference sequence). V was shortened by 4 bases and J by 2 bases, with 12 bases between the two germline ends. The chain's CDR3 is CASSTGTLTYEQYF. The CDR3 DNA sequence: TGTGCCAGTAGTACCGGGACGCTAACCTACGAGCAGTACTTC.

The chain employs TRBV5-6 and TRBJ1-1; possibly TRBD1 for D (5 bases). The germline V gene has CDR1 SGHDT and CDR2 YYEEEE. The CDR3 sequence is 15 residues long. Trimming stripped 2 bases from V and 0 bases from J, with 11 bases between. This chain's CDR3 is CASSFLGVLNTEAFF. In DNA form, the CDR3 reads TGTGCCAGCAGCTTTTTGGGGGTGTTGAACACTGAAGCTTTCTTT. The variable domain in full, completed from reference TRBV5-6 and TRBJ1-1, reads DAGVTQSPTHLIKTRGQQVTLRCSPKSGHDTVSWYQQALGQGPQFIFQYYEEEERQRGNFPDRFSGHQFPNYSSELNVNALLLGDSALYLCASSFLGVLNTEAFFGQGTRLTVV.

The gene calls are TRBV6-6 and TRBJ2-5, with D perhaps matching TRBD1 (5 bases). The CDR3 consists of 14 residues. Looked up from germline, CDR1 is MNHNY and CDR2 is SVGAGI (reference sequence). The germline V and J ends were trimmed by 5 bases and 2 bases, with 12 bases remaining between them. This CDR3 reads CASSLTTAQETQYF. The CDR3 coding sequence is TGTGCCAGCAGTCTGACGACAGCTCAAGAGACCCAGTACTTC.

V is TRBV9 and J is TRBJ2-5; the match to TRBD1 covers 8 bases. J gave up 4 bases and V 3 bases, and 11 bases lay outside the gene matches. Germline V gene data show CDR1 as SGDLS and CDR2 as YYNGEE. The CDR3 has 16 residues. In nucleotides, the CDR3 is TGTGCCAGCAGCGCCTTAGGGACAGGAGGGTTAGAGACCCAGTACTTC. Protein: CASSALGTGGLETQYF.